Shown below are 18 T cell receptor beta chains from a single sample sequenced in a study of blood T cell repertoires in COVID-19. The method was immunoSEQ multiplex PCR; TCRdb's version includes in-frame clones alone and lacks a portion of them. The table includes some 44,000 clones, about 90% detected once. The sequenced material came from peripheral blood. All receptors come from a human donor in a cohort sampled during active COVID-19.

The chain uses TRBV27 and TRBJ2-2; 10 nucleotides match TRBD2. Germline loops: CDR1 MNHEY, CDR2 SMNVEV (reference sequence). The CDR3 sequence is 14 residues long. The CDR3 DNA sequence: TGTGCTAGTCGGGCTAGCGGGAGTTCCGGGGAGCTGTTTTTT. It codes for CASRASGSSGELFF.

The chain links TRBV5-8 to TRBJ1-2; D call uncertain. The germline CDR1 and CDR2 sequences are SGHTS and YDEGEE. This CDR3 has 16 residues. Trimming removed 0 bases at V and 1 base at J, with 13 bases between. The CDR3 sequence is CASSLGSNRYNYGYTF. The CDR3 DNA reads TGTGCCAGCAGCTTGGGGTCGAACAGATATAACTATGGCTACACCTTC.

The rearrangement joins TRBV19 to TRBJ2-3, with TRBD1 matching over 8 bases. With 5 bases clipped from V and 6 bases from J, the junction kept 10 bases outside the gene matches. Germline assignment: CDR1 LNHDA and CDR2 SQIVND (reference sequence). CDR3 size: 15 residues. The CDR3 DNA is TGTGCCAGTAGTCCAACAGGGGGATCCCCGGATACGCAGTATTTT. Its translation: CASSPTGGSPDTQYF.

This sequence joins TRBV19 and TRBJ1-1; 9 bases map to TRBD1. Germline CDR1 and CDR2: LNHDA and SQIVND (reference sequence). V gave up 10 bases and J gave up 11 bases; unmatched junction bases: 14. The CDR3 runs 13 residues. The chain's CDR3 is CATISDRGQSAFF. CDR3 bases: TGTGCCACCATATCGGACAGGGGACAAAGTGCTTTCTTT.

A single count supports this clone. This chain links TRBV19 with TRBJ1-6; D is uncertain. Trimming removed 9 bases at V and 13 bases at J, with 22 bases between. CDR1 and CDR2 (germline): LNHDA, SQIVND (reference sequence). This CDR3 contains 14 residues. The CDR3 nucleotides are TGTGCCAGCCACCCTACACGAACTAGCTCGCCCCTCCACTTT. Encoded protein: CASHPTRTSSPLHF.

This clone appeared once. The V gene is TRBV19, the J gene TRBJ2-1; possible D gene TRBD1, 6 bases. The CDR3 sequence is 15 residues long. Germline CDR1 and CDR2: LNHDA and SQIVND (reference sequence). With 7 bases removed from V and 1 base from J, the gap between germline ends came to 14 bases. The CDR3: CASIRGQGSYNEQFF. CDR3 nucleotide sequence: TGTGCCAGTATCAGAGGCCAGGGGTCCTACAATGAGCAGTTCTTC.

The J gene is TRBJ2-7, the V gene TRBV27, with D tentatively TRBD1 (5 bases). The CDR3 is made up of 13 amino acids. The V end lost 1 base, the J end lost 7 bases, and 11 bases lay between the germline ends. Germline assignment: CDR1 MNHEY and CDR2 SMNVEV (reference sequence). This CDR3 is CASSLYTGREQYF. CDR3 coding DNA: TGTGCCAGCAGTTTATATACAGGTAGAGAGCAGTACTTC.

A single count supports this clone. The chain is built from TRBV30 and TRBJ1-3; D uncertain. CDR3 length: 12 residues. The ends were cut back, 5 bases at V and 14 bases at J, with 19 bases in the middle. The germline V gene has CDR1 GTSNPN and CDR2 SVGIG (reference sequence). The CDR3 loop is CAWGSPLGILYF. The DNA of the CDR3 is TGTGCCTGGGGAAGCCCGCTTGGTATCCTATATTTT.

A few counts support this clone. DNA for the CDR3: TGTGCCAGCAGCCAAGCCCCTTCCGGCGGGGATACGCAGTATTTT. As protein: CASSQAPSGGDTQYF. The rearrangement joins TRBV4-2 to TRBJ2-3, with D possibly being TRBD2 (5 bases). V gave up 1 base and J gave up 6 bases, with 14 bases separating them. The CDR3 has 15 residues. CDR1 and CDR2 (germline): LGHNA, YNFKEQ.

The chain joins TRBV18 to TRBJ2-7, with 7 nucleotides matching TRBD2. Germline loops: CDR1 KGHSH, CDR2 LQKENI. This CDR3 comprises 14 residues. J was trimmed by 5 bases and V by 6 bases; bases with no gene match: 10. The CDR3: CASSAGTTSDEQYF. CDR3 coding DNA: TGTGCCAGCTCTGCCGGGACTACCAGTGACGAGCAGTACTTC.

The V call is TRBV12-3 or TRBV12-4, the J call TRBJ2-7; D unclear. This CDR3 is built from 11 residues. V shed 4 bases and J shed 4 bases, with 5 bases lying between them. The DNA of the CDR3 is TGTGCCAGCAGTTCCTTTTACGAGCAGTACTTC. Its protein is CASSSFYEQYF.

The J gene is TRBJ2-7, the V gene TRBV19, with 8 positions matching TRBD1. Trimming cost V 5 bases and J 5 bases; bases outside gene matches: 8. From germline, CDR1 is LNHDA and CDR2 SQIVND (reference sequence). This CDR3 region has 14 residues. CDR3 region: CASSLRQGLDEQYF. CDR3 sequence (DNA): TGTGCCAGTAGTTTACGACAGGGGCTCGACGAGCAGTACTTC. Filled out from reference TRBV19 and TRBJ2-7, the complete variable domain reads DGGITQSPKYLFRKEGQNVTLSCEQNLNHDAMYWYRQDPGQGLRLIYYSQIVNDFQKGDIAEGYSVSREKKESFPLTVTSAQKNPTAFYLCASSLRQGLDEQYFGPGTRLTVT.

The CDR3 DNA reads TGCAGCGTTGATGGGCCGGGGACAGATACGCAGTATTTT. It translates to CSVDGPGTDTQYF. This chain uses TRBV29-1 with TRBJ2-3; possibly TRBD2 for D (5 bases). V was cut by 3 bases and J by 3 bases, with 10 bases left in between. Germline values: CDR1 SQVTM, CDR2 ANQGSEA. This CDR3 spans 13 amino acids.

The gene calls are TRBV7-9 and TRBJ1-4, with D possibly being TRBD1 (6 bases). Per germline, CDR1 SEHNR and CDR2 FQNEAQ (reference sequence). The CDR3 loop spans 14 amino acids. Trimming took off 5 bases at V and 2 bases at J, with 9 bases between the two ends. CDR3 region: CASSTGQTNEKLFF. CDR3 bases: TGTGCCAGCAGCACTGGACAGACTAATGAAAAACTGTTTTTT. Complete variable domain (other parts from reference TRBV7-9 and TRBJ1-4): DTGVSQNPRHKITKRGQNVTFRCDPISEHNRLYWYRQTLGQGPEFLTYFQNEAQLEKSRLLSDRFSAERPKGSFSTLEIQRTEQGDSAMYLCASSTGQTNEKLFFGSGTQLSVL.

This sequence joins TRBV20-1 and TRBJ1-5, with D tentatively TRBD1 (5 bases). CDR3 length: 12 residues. Germline V lookup: CDR1 DFQATT, CDR2 SNEGSKA (reference sequence). With 6 bases removed from V and 5 bases from J, the gap between germline ends came to 11 bases. The DNA for the CDR3 is TGCAGTGCCAGTCAGGGCTATCAGCCCCAGCATTTT. Encoded protein: CSASQGYQPQHF.

This clone was observed a handful of times. This chain links TRBV18 with TRBJ2-6; weak D call: TRBD1 (5 bases). In germline, CDR1 is KGHSH, CDR2 LQKENI. Trimming left V 1 base short and J 4 bases short, with 8 bases between. There are 15 residues in the CDR3. The CDR3: CASSPQGQGANVLTF. CDR3 DNA: TGTGCCAGCTCACCACAGGGGCAGGGGGCCAACGTCCTGACTTTC.

The CDR3 region has the DNA TGTGCCAGCAGTGCACCAACAACGACTCTTCGGGATGAAAAACTGTTTTTT. It specifies CASSAPTTTLRDEKLFF. The V gene is TRBV2, the J gene TRBJ1-4, with D unresolved. Trimming removed 4 bases from V and 6 bases from J, with 21 bases in between. Germline lookup yields CDR1 SNHLY and CDR2 FYNNEI. This CDR3 is built from 17 residues.

V gene TRBV21-1 combines with J gene TRBJ2-5; the tabulated D call, TRBD1, remains unverified against the DNA. TRBV21-1 is reported as a pseudogene. The CDR3 extends over 16 amino acids. The CDR3 bases are TGTGCCAGCAGCAAAATGGGACAGGGGCTTCAAGAGACCCAGTACTTC. Its translation is CASSKMGQGLQETQYF.